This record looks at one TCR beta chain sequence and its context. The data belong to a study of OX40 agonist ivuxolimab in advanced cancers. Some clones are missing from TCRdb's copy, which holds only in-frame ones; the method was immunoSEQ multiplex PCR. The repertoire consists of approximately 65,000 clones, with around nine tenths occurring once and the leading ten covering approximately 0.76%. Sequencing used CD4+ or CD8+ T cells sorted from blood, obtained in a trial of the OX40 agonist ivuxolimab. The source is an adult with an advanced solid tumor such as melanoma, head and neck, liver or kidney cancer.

CDR3 nucleotide sequence: TGTGCCATCGGGACTAGCGGGAATCAAGAGACCCAGTACTTC. It is translated as CAIGTSGNQETQYF. This sequence joins TRBV10-3 and TRBJ2-5; 13 positions match TRBD2. The CDR3 contains 14 residues. V gave up 8 bases and J gave up 2 bases; unmatched junction bases: 2. Germline assignment: CDR1 ENHRY and CDR2 SYGVKD.